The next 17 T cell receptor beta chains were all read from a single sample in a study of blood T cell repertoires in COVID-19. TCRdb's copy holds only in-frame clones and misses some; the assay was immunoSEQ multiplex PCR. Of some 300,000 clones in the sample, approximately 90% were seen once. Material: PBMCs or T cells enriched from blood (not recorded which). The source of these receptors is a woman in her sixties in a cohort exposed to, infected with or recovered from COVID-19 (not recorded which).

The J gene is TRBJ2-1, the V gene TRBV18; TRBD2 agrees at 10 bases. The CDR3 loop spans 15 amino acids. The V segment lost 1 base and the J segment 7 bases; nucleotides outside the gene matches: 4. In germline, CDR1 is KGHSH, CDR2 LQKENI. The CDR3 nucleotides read TGTGCCAGCTCACCACAAGCGGGAGGGCCAAATGAGCAGTTCTTC. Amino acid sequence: CASSPQAGGPNEQFF.

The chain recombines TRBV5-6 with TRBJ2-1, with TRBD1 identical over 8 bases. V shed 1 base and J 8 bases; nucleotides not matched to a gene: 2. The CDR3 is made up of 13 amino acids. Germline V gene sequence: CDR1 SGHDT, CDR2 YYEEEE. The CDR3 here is CASSLQGADEQFF. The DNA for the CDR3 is TGTGCCAGCAGCTTGCAGGGGGCTGATGAGCAGTTCTTC.

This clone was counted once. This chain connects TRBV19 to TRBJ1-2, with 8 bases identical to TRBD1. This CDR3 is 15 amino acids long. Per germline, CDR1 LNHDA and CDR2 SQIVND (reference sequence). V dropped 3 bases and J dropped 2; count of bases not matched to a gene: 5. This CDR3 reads CASSIGGQANYGYTF. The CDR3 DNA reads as TGTGCCAGTAGTATTGGGGGACAGGCGAACTATGGCTACACCTTC.

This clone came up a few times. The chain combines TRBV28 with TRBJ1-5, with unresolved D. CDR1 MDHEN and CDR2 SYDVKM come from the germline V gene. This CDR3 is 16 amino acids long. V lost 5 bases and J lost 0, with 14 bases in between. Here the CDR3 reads CASSDRGRDSNQPQHF. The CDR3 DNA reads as TGTGCCAGCAGTGACCGAGGACGGGATAGCAATCAGCCCCAGCATTTT.

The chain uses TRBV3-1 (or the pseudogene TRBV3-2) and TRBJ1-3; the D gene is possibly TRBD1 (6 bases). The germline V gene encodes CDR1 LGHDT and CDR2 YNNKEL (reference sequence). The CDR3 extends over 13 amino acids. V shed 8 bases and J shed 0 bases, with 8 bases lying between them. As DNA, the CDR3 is TGTGCCAGCCAACAGGGCTCTGGAAACACCATATATTTT. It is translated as CASQQGSGNTIYF.

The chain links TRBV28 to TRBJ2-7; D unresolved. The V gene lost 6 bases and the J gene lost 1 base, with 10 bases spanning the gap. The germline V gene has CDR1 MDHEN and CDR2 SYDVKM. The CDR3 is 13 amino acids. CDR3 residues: CASSLTPSYEQYF. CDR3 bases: TGTGCCAGCAGCCTTACTCCTTCCTACGAGCAGTACTTC.

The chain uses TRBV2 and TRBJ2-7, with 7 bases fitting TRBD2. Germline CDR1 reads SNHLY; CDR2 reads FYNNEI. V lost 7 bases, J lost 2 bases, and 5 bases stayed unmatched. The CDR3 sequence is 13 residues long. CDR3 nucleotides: TGTGCCAGCAATTCAGGACTAGCCTACGAGCAGTACTTC. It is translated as CASNSGLAYEQYF.

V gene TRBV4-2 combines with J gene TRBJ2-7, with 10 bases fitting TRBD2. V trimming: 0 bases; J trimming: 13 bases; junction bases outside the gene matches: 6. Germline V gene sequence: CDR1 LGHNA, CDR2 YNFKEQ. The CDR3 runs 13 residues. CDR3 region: CASSQESLAGVYF. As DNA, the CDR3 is TGTGCCAGCAGCCAAGAATCCCTAGCGGGAGTTTACTTC.

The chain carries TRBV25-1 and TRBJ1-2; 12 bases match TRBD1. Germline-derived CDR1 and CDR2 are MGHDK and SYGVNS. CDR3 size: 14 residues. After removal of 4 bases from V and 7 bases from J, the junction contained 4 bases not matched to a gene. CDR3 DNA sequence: TGTGCCAGCAGTGCGGGACAGGGGGCAGGTGGCTACACCTTC. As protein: CASSAGQGAGGYTF.

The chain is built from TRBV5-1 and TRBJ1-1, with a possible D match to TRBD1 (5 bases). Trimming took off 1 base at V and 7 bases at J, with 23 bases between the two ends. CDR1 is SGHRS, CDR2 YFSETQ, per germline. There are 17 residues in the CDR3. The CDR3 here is CASSLLLFGRQGNEAFF. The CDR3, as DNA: TGCGCCAGCAGCTTGCTACTCTTCGGGCGGCAGGGAAATGAAGCTTTCTTT. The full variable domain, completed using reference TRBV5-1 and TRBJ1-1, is KAGVTQTPRYLIKTRGQQVTLSCSPISGHRSVSWYQQTPGQGLQFLFEYFSETQRNKGNFPGRFSGRQFSNSRSEMNVSTLELGDSALYLCASSLLLFGRQGNEAFFGQGTRLTVV.

Here the CDR3 DNA reads TGTGCCAGCAGCTCCCTCGGGCGGAGCGGGGTCTACAATGAGCAGTTCTTC. This sequence encodes CASSSLGRSGVYNEQFF. V is TRBV7-8 and J is TRBJ2-1, with TRBD2 matching over 7 bases. From germline, CDR1 is SGHVS and CDR2 FQNEAQ. The CDR3 contains 17 residues. V trimming: 4 bases; J trimming: 3 bases; junction bases outside the gene matches: 12.

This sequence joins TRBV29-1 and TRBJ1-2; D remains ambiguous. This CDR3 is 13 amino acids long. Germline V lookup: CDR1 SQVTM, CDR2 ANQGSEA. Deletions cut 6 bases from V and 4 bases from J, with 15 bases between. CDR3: CSVPNGEGYGYTF. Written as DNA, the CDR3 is TGCAGCGTCCCAAACGGGGAAGGCTATGGCTACACCTTC. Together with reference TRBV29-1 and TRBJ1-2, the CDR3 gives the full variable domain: SAVISQKPSRDICQRGTSLTIQCQVDSQVTMMFWYRQQPGQSLTLIATANQGSEATYESGFVIDKFPISRPNLTFSTLTVSNMSPEDSSIYLCSVPNGEGYGYTFGSGTRLTVV.

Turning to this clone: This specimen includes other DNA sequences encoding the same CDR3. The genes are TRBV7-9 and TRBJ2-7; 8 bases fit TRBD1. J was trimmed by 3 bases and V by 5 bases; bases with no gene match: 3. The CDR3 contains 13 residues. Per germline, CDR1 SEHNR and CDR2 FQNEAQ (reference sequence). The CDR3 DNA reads TGTGCCAGCAGCCTTACAGGGGGCTACGAGCAGTACTTC. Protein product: CASSLTGGYEQYF.

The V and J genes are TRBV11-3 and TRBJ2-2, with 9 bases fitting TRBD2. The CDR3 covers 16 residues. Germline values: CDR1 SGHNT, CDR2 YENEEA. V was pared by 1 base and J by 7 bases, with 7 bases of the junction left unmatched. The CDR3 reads CASSLVVTSGIGELFF. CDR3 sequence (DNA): TGTGCCAGCAGCTTAGTCGTGACTAGCGGTATCGGGGAGCTGTTTTTT.

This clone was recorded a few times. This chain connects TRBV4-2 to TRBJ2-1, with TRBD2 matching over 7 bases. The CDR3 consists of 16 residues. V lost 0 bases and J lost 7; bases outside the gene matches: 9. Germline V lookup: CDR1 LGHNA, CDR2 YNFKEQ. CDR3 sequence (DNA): TGTGCCAGCAGCCAAGAACTCACTAGCGAACCTAATGAGCAGTTCTTC. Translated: CASSQELTSEPNEQFF.

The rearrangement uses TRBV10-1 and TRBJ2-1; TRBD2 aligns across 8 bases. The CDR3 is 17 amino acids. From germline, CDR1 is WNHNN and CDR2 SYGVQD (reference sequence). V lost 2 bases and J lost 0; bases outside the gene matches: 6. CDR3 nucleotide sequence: TGCGCCAGCAGTGAGAGCGGGAGTCATCTCTCCTACAATGAGCAGTTCTTC. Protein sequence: CASSESGSHLSYNEQFF.

The CDR3: CASSSTTGGSLAGANVLTF. As DNA, the CDR3 is TGTGCCAGCAGCTCAACGACAGGGGGAAGTTTGGCTGGGGCCAACGTCCTGACTTTC. The gene calls are TRBV28 and TRBJ2-6; 9 bases align to TRBD1. Germline V CDR1 and CDR2: MDHEN, SYDVKM. This CDR3 region has 19 residues. Trimming removed 6 bases from V and 2 bases from J; junction bases left unmatched: 14.